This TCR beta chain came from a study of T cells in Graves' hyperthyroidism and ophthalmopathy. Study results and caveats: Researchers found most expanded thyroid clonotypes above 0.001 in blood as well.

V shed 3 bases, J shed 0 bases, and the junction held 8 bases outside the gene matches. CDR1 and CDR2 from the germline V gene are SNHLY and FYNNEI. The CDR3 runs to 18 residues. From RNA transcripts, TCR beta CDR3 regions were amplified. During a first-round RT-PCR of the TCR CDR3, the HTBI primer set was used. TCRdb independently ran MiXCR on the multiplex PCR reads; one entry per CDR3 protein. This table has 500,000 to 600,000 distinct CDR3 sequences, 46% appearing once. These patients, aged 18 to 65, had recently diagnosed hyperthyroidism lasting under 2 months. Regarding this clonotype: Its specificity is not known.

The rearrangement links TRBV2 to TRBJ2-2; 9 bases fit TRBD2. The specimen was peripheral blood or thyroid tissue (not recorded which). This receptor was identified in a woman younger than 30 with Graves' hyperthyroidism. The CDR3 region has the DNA TGTGCCAGCAGTGATCCTCTAGCGGGAATGGCGAACACCGGGGAGCTGTTTTTT. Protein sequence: CASSDPLAGMANTGELFF.